These T cell receptor beta chains were read from a single sample in a study of CD8+ T cells in alopecia areata. Libraries were prepared by immunoSEQ multiplex PCR; TCRdb keeps only in-frame clonotypes and omits some of them. The sample consists of approximately 210,000 clones, roughly 64% of them appearing once. This specimen consisted of CD4+ T cells sorted from blood, obtained at week 4, from a patient treated with tofacitinib. The source of these receptors is a human donor with alopecia areata. The CDR3 runs from the conserved cysteine through the conserved F or W. Fields, in order: V gene, clone size, D gene, J gene, CDR3 DNA, CDR3 protein. D genes are given only for firm matches. The size field is filled for only some rows; it gives once, few, many or a size class.

TRBV4-2	NA	TRBD1	TRBJ2-7	TGTGCCAGCAGCCAGGGACAGGGGGTTCGCGAGCAGTACTTC	CASSQGQGVREQYF
TRBV27	NA	NA	TRBJ1-6	TGTGCCAGCAGTTTAAAGGGGAATTCACCCCTCCACTTT	CASSLKGNSPLHF
TRBV6-5	NA	TRBD1	TRBJ1-2	TGTGCCAGCAGCCCGACAGGGAAACATGGCTACACCTTC	CASSPTGKHGYTF
TRBV19	NA	NA	TRBJ1-2	TGTGCCAGTAGGACGGACGGGAGAGATGGCTACACCTTC	CASRTDGRDGYTF
TRBV4-1	NA	NA	TRBJ1-6	TGCGCCAGCAGCCAAGATCACGCGAGCTCCTATAATTCACCCCTCCACTTT	CASSQDHASSYNSPLHF
TRBV7-2	NA	TRBD1	TRBJ1-2	TGTGCCAGCAGCACCATGGGACAGGTGAACGGTGGCTACACCTTC	CASSTMGQVNGGYTF
TRBV30	few	NA	TRBJ1-4	TGTGCCTGGAGTGCTAATGAAAAACTGTTTTTT	CAWSANEKLFF
TRBV10-3	NA	NA	TRBJ2-1	TGTGCCATCAGTGAGGGGGGGTTGGGGAATGAGCAGTTCTTC	CAISEGGLGNEQFF
TRBV29-1	few	TRBD2	TRBJ2-7	TGCAGCGTCGCCCGGGGGGAAGGCTACGAGCAGTACTTC	CSVARGEGYEQYF
TRBV4-3	NA	NA	TRBJ2-7	TGCGCCAGCAGCCAAGGGTTTTTGGCGGGGGCGAACTACGAGCAGTACTTC	CASSQGFLAGANYEQYF
TRBV29-1	NA	NA	TRBJ2-7	TGCAGCGTAGGGTCTTCCTACGAGCAGTACTTC	CSVGSSYEQYF
TRBV5-1	NA	TRBD1	TRBJ2-3	TGCGCCAGCAGCTTCCGGGACAGCAAACTCACAGATACGCAGTATTTT	CASSFRDSKLTDTQYF
TRBV18	NA	TRBD2	TRBJ2-1	TGTGCCAGCTCACCTGCTAGCGGGGGGGCCTTCTCTGAGCAGTTCTTC	CASSPASGGAFSEQFF
TRBV4-1	NA	NA	TRBJ1-5	TGCGCCAGCAGCTATTCGGGAATAGCCAATCAGCCCCAGCATTTT	CASSYSGIANQPQHF
TRBV29-1	NA	NA	TRBJ2-5	TGCAGCGTGGCCCGGGACTCCGCAGAGACCCAGTACTTC	CSVARDSAETQYF
TRBV2	NA	NA	TRBJ1-5	TGTGCCAGCAGTGAAGGAAATAGCAATCAGCCCCAGCATTTT	CASSEGNSNQPQHF
TRBV19	NA	NA	TRBJ2-1	TGTGCCAGTAGTGACAGCCAGTTCGATGAGCAGTTCTTC	CASSDSQFDEQFF
TRBV5-1	NA	NA	TRBJ1-1	TGCGCCAGCAGCTTGGACGGGGCTGAAGCTTTCTTT	CASSLDGAEAFF
TRBV5-4	NA	NA	TRBJ2-2	TGTGCCAGCAGCTTGGGCGGGGCCCCGAACACCGGGGAGCTGTTTTTT	CASSLGGAPNTGELFF
TRBV6-5	NA	NA	TRBJ2-7	TGTGCCAGCAGTTACCCGGGGTCCTACGAGCAGTACTTC	CASSYPGSYEQYF
TRBV30	NA	NA	TRBJ1-4	TGTGCCTGGAGCGAGGACACGGGACTTAATGAAAAACTGTTTTTT	CAWSEDTGLNEKLFF
TRBV15	NA	TRBD2	TRBJ2-3	TGTGCCACCAGCACCTTTAGCGGGGTTGGAGATACGCAGTATTTT	CATSTFSGVGDTQYF
TRBV6-6	NA	NA	TRBJ1-2	TGTGCCAGCAATCAAGCTAACTATGGCTACACCTTC	CASNQANYGYTF
TRBV4-1	NA	TRBD2	TRBJ2-1	TGCGCCAGCAGCCAACAGGGGACTAGCGGAGACAATGAGCAGTTCTTC	CASSQQGTSGDNEQFF
TRBV27	NA	NA	TRBJ1-2	TGTGCCAGCAGTTTATCGACTGGGGCTGGCTACACCTTC	CASSLSTGAGYTF
TRBV29-1	few	NA	TRBJ2-7	TGCAGCCCCGACTGGTCACAGAGCTCCTACGAGCAGTACTTC	CSPDWSQSSYEQYF
TRBV2	NA	TRBD2	TRBJ2-5	TGTGCCAGCAGCGAACTAGCGGGGGGAGAGACCCAGTACTTC	CASSELAGGETQYF
TRBV5-6	NA	NA	TRBJ2-1	TGTGCCAGCAGCTTGACAGGGAACTCCTACAATGAGCAGTTCTTC	CASSLTGNSYNEQFF
TRBV6-1	NA	TRBD2	TRBJ2-3	TGTGCCAGCAGTGAAGAACCCGGGGGGTCTTTAGATACGCAGTATTTT	CASSEEPGGSLDTQYF
TRBV18	NA	NA	TRBJ2-3	TGTGCCAGCTCACCACCGTCAGATACGCAGTATTTT	CASSPPSDTQYF
TRBV30	NA	TRBD2	TRBJ2-1	TGTGCCTGGGGCCTGGGAGCGGGGTTCCGCAATGAGCAGTTCTTC	CAWGLGAGFRNEQFF
TRBV7-8	NA	NA	TRBJ2-2	TGTGCCAGCAGCCACACGAGGGGAAACACCGGGGAGCTGTTTTTT	CASSHTRGNTGELFF
TRBV25-1	NA	TRBD2	TRBJ2-5	TGTGCCAGCAGCGGGGGGGCCGCATTCCAAGAGACCCAGTACTTC	CASSGGAAFQETQYF
TRBV7-7	NA	TRBD2	TRBJ2-5	TGTGCTAGCAGTCCCCAAGGCACGGGAGGACAAGAGACCCAGTACTTC	CASSPQGTGGQETQYF
TRBV7-2	NA	NA	TRBJ1-2	TGTGCCAGCAGCTTAGGCCCAGGGGATGGCTACACCTTC	CASSLGPGDGYTF
TRBV25-1	NA	NA	TRBJ1-6	TGTGCCAGCAGGGTGACAGATAATTCACCCCTCCACTTT	CASRVTDNSPLHF
TRBV6-6	NA	NA	TRBJ1-1	TGTGCCAGCAGTTATAACGGTGAAGCTTTCTTT	CASSYNGEAFF
TRBV5-6	NA	TRBD1	TRBJ1-1	TGTGCCAGCAGCAAGAGGACAGGGGTCACTGAAGCTTTCTTT	CASSKRTGVTEAFF
TRBV10-3	NA	TRBD1	TRBJ2-7	TGTGCCATCAGTGATCGTGGGGGACAGGGTCTATCCTACGAGCAGTACTTC	CAISDRGGQGLSYEQYF
TRBV6-5	NA	TRBD1	TRBJ1-2	TGTGCCAGCAGCACCTGGGACAGGGGATTAAATGGCTACACCTTC	CASSTWDRGLNGYTF
TRBV25-1	NA	TRBD1	TRBJ2-5	TGTGCCAGCAGTGATGAATGGGGACAGGGGGCGACGGAGACCCAGTACTTC	CASSDEWGQGATETQYF
TRBV5-1	NA	NA	TRBJ2-1	TGCGCCAGCAGCTTGGGTGGCCGCCACAATGAGCAGTTCTTC	CASSLGGRHNEQFF
TRBV18	once	NA	TRBJ2-7	TGTGCCAGCTCGCCCGACAGGATCGAGCAGTACTTC	CASSPDRIEQYF
TRBV7-9	NA	NA	TRBJ1-5	TGTGCCAGCAGCTTAGGGGTCGGGCCGACGGGCAATCAGCCCCAGCATTTT	CASSLGVGPTGNQPQHF
TRBV4-1	few	NA	TRBJ2-4	TGCGCCAGCAGCCAAGTGGACATGGGCTTGATAGCCAAAAACATTCAGTACTTC	CASSQVDMGLIAKNIQYF
TRBV5-6	NA	TRBD1	TRBJ1-4	TGTGCCAGCAGCCAGGAGGGGGCTGGTGAAAAACTGTTTTTT	CASSQEGAGEKLFF
TRBV2	NA	NA	TRBJ1-3	TGTGCCAGCAGCCCGGGAGGCTCTGGAAACACCATATATTTT	CASSPGGSGNTIYF
TRBV27	NA	NA	TRBJ1-2	TGTGCCAGCAGTTCAGAATTCCGGGGCGCTTATGGCTACACCTTC	CASSSEFRGAYGYTF
TRBV11-2	few	NA	TRBJ2-5	TGTGCCAGCAGCTCCCCCGGTGGCATCGAAGAGACCCAGTACTTC	CASSSPGGIEETQYF
TRBV6-6	NA	NA	TRBJ1-6	TGTGCCAGCAGTCTCCCTGGGGACTATTCACCCCTCCACTTT	CASSLPGDYSPLHF
TRBV7-9	NA	NA	TRBJ2-3	TGTGCCAGCAGCCCGGGGGCAGATACGCAGTATTTT	CASSPGADTQYF